These T cell receptor beta chains were read from a single sample in a study of CD8+CD57+ T cells in acquired aplastic anemia. MiXCR, applied by TCRdb to the reads, yields one record per CDR3 protein. The table includes some 180,000 distinct CDR3 sequences, 40% to 50% detected once. The sequenced material came from sorted CD4+, CD8+, or CD8+CD57+ T cells (not recorded which) from PBMCs. Every receptor here comes from a human donor in good health. CDR3s include the opening cysteine and the closing phenylalanine or tryptophan.

J,V,CDR3
TRBJ2-7,TRBV15,CATSGEYEQYF
TRBJ1-1,TRBV15,CATSRTGSNTEAFF
TRBJ2-7,TRBV7-6,CASSPGFPVEQYF
TRBJ1-1,TRBV6-1,CASSEEGLNTEAFF
TRBJ1-1,TRBV10-3,CAISETPTVNTEAFF
TRBJ2-5,TRBV3-1,CASSQDKKGGLQETQYF
TRBJ2-3,TRBV28,CASSRPGASRTDTQYF
TRBJ2-3,TRBV5-1,CASRGGTTDTQYF
TRBJ2-5,TRBV5-1,CASSLGQVGETQYF
TRBJ1-2,TRBV7-3,CASSPGNAVGGYTF
TRBJ1-2,TRBV7-9,CASSPQGADGYTF